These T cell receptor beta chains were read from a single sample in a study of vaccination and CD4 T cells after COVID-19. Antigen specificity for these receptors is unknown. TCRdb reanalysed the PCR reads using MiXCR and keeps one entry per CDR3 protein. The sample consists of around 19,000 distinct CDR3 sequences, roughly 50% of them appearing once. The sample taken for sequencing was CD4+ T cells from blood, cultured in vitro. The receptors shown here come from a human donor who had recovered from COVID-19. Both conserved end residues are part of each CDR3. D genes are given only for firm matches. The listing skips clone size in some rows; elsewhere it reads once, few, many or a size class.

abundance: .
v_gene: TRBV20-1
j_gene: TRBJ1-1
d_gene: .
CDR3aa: CSARDPTISTEAFF
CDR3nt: TGCAGTGCTAGAGATCCGACGATAAGCACTGAAGCTTTCTTT

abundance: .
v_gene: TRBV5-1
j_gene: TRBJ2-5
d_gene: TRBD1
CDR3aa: CASSLAGQGYGTQYF
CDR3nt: TGCGCCAGCAGCTTGGCTGGACAGGGCTACGGGACCCAGTACTTC

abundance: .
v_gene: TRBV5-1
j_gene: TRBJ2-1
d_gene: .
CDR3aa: CASKDSGDNEQFF
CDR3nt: TGCGCCAGCAAGGATAGCGGTGACAATGAGCAGTTCTTC

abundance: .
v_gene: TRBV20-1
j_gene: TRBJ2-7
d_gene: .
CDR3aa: CSARDRRLPTYEQYF
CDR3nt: TGCAGTGCTAGAGATCGAAGACTACCCACCTACGAGCAGTACTTC

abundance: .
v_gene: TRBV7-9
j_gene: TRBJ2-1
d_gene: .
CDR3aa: CASSSGTPYNEQFF
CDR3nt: TGTGCCAGCAGCTCCGGGACTCCATACAATGAGCAGTTCTTC

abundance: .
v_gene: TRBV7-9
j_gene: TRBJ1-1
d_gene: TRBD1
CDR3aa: CASSSGTGSEAFF
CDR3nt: TGTGCCAGCAGTTCCGGGACAGGGTCTGAAGCTTTCTTT

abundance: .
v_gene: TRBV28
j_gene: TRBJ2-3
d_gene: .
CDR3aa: CASSFIADFTDTQYF
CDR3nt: TGTGCCAGCAGTTTTATAGCGGACTTCACAGATACGCAGTATTTT

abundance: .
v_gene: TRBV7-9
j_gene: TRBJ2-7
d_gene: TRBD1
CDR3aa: CASSPTRQGTNEQYF
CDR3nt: TGTGCCAGCAGCCCTACCAGACAGGGAACCAACGAGCAGTACTTC

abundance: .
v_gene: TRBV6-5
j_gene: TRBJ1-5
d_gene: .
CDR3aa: CASSYSGRGNQPQHF
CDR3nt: TGTGCCAGCAGTTACTCGGGGAGGGGCAATCAGCCCCAGCATTTT

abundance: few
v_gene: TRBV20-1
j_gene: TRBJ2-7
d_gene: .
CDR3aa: CSATGTSSYEQYF
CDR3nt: TGCAGTGCTACAGGTACTAGCTCCTACGAGCAGTACTTC

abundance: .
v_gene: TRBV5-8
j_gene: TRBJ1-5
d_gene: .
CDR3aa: CASSPGVRGNQPQHF
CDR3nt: TGTGCCAGCAGCCCGGGTGTTCGGGGCAATCAGCCCCAGCATTTT

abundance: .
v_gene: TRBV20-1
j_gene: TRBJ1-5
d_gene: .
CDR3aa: CSARDEKGNQPQHF
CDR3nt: TGCAGTGCTAGAGATGAGAAAGGCAATCAGCCCCAGCATTTT

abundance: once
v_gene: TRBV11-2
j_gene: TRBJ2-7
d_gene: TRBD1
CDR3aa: CASSFVQGQPSFYYEQYF
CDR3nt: TGTGCCAGCAGCTTCGTACAGGGGCAACCCTCCTTCTACTACGAGCAGTACTTC

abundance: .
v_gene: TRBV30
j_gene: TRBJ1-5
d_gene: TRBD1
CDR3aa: CAWSVFGTGGLQPQHF
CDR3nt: TGTGCCTGGAGTGTATTTGGGACAGGGGGCCTTCAGCCCCAGCATTTT

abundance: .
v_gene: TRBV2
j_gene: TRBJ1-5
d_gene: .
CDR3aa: CASRKGSSNQPQHF
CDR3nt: TGTGCCAGCAGGAAGGGTAGTAGCAATCAGCCCCAGCATTTT

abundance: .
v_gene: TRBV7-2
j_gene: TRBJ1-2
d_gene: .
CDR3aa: CASSLSVGVGGYTF
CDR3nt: TGTGCCAGCAGCTTAAGCGTAGGGGTTGGAGGCTACACCTTC

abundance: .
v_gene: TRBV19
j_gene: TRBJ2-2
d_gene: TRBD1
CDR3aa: CASSRVAGTGDTGELFF
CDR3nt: TGTGCCAGTAGTAGGGTCGCCGGGACAGGGGACACCGGGGAGCTGTTTTTT

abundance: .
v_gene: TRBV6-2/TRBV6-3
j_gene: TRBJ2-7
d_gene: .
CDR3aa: CASMTGTSYEQYF
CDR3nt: TGTGCCAGTATGACCGGGACATCCTACGAGCAGTACTTC

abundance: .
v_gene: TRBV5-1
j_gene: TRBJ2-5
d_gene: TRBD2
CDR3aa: CASSLSGRIQETQYF
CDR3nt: TGCGCCAGCAGCTTGAGCGGGAGAATCCAAGAGACCCAGTACTTC

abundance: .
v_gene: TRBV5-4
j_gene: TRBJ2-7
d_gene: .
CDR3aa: CASSWTDGRGEQYF
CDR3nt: TGTGCCAGCAGCTGGACGGACGGGCGGGGCGAGCAGTACTTC

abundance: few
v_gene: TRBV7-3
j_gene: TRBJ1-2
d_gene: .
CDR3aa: CASSRGQRDGYTF
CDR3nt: TGTGCCAGCAGCAGAGGACAACGGGATGGCTACACCTTC

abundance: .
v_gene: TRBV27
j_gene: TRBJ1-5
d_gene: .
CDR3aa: CASSKRTENQPQHF
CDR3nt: TGTGCCAGCAGCAAAAGGACAGAAAATCAGCCCCAGCATTTT

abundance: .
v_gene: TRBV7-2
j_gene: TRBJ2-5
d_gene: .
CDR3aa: CASSPTRGTQYF
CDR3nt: TGTGCCAGCAGCCCAACGAGGGGGACCCAGTACTTC

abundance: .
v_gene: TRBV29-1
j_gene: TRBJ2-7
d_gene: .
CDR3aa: CSVEGEYSLYF
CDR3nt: TGCAGCGTTGAGGGGGAATATAGCCTATACTTC

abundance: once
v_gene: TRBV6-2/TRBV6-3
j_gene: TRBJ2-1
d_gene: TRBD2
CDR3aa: CASSYDPSGTSYNEQFF
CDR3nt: TGTGCCAGCAGTTACGATCCTAGCGGGACCTCCTACAATGAGCAGTTCTTC

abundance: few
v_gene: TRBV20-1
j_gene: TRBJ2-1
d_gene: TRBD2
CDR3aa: CSAATSGRSNEQFF
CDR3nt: TGCAGTGCAGCGACTAGCGGGAGGTCAAATGAGCAGTTCTTC

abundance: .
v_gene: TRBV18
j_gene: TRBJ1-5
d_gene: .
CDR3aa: CASSRLPPRGNQPQHF
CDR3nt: TGTGCCAGCTCACGGCTGCCCCCCCGGGGCAATCAGCCCCAGCATTTT

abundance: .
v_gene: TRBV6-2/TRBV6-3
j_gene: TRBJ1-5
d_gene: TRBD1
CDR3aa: CASSYWGTGNQPQHF
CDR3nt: TGTGCCAGCAGTTACTGGGGGACAGGCAATCAGCCCCAGCATTTT

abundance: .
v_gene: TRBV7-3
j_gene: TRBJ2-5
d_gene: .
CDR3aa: CASSVTSTRGETQYF
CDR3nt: TGTGCCAGCAGCGTAACGTCCACAAGGGGGGAGACCCAGTACTTC

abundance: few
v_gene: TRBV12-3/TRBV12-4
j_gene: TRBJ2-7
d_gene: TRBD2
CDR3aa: CASEPSGSYEQYF
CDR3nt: TGTGCCAGCGAACCTAGCGGGAGCTACGAGCAGTACTTC

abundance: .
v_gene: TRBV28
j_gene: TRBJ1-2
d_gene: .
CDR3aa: CASSPTVYGYTF
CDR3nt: TGTGCCAGCAGTCCAACAGTCTATGGCTACACCTTC

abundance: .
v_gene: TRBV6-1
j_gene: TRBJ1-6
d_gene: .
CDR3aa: CASKTQTFSYNSPLHF
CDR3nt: TGTGCCAGCAAAACGCAGACCTTCTCCTATAATTCACCCCTCCACTTT

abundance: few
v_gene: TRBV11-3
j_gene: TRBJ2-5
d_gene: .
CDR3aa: CASSPGPQETQYF
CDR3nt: TGTGCCAGCAGCCCTGGACCCCAAGAGACCCAGTACTTC

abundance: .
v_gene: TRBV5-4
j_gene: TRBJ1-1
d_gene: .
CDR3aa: CASSAGHTNTEAFF
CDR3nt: TGTGCCAGCAGCGCGGGACACACCAACACTGAAGCTTTCTTT

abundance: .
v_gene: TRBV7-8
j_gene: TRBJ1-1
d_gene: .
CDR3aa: CASSLVPTEAFF
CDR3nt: TGTGCCAGCAGCTTAGTTCCCACTGAAGCTTTCTTT

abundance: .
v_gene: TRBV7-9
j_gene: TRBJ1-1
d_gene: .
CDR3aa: CASSPQMESAEAFF
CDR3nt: TGTGCCAGCAGCCCACAAATGGAGAGTGCTGAAGCTTTCTTT

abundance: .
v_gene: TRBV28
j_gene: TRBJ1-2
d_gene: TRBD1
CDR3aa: CASSFGQVGYTF
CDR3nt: TGTGCCAGCAGTTTCGGACAGGTGGGCTACACCTTC

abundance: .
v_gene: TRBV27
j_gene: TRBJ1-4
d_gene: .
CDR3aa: CASSPGQGMYTNEKLFF
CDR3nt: TGTGCCAGCAGCCCGGGTCAGGGAATGTACACTAATGAAAAACTGTTTTTT

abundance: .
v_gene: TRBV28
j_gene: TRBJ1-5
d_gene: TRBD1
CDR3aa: CASIPGTGSQPQHF
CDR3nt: TGTGCCAGCATCCCCGGGACAGGGAGTCAGCCCCAGCATTTT

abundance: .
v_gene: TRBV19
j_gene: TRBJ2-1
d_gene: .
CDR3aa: CASSSGQSGEQFF
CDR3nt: TGTGCCAGTAGTTCAGGACAGTCCGGTGAGCAGTTCTTC

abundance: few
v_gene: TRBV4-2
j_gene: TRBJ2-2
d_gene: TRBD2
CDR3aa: CASSQYSGEGGGELFF
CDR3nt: TGTGCCAGCAGCCAGTATAGCGGGGAGGGAGGCGGGGAGCTGTTTTTT

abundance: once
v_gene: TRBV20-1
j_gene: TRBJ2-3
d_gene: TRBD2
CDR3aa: CSAAPLAGVTDTQYF
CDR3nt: TGCAGTGCTGCACCACTAGCGGGAGTCACAGATACGCAGTATTTT

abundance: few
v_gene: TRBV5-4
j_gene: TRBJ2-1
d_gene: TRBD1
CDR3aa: CASSPGQGGTYNEQFF
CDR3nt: TGTGCCAGCAGTCCCGGACAGGGGGGGACCTACAATGAGCAGTTCTTC

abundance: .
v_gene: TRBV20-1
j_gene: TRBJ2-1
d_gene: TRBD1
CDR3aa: CSARGQSNEQFF
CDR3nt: TGCAGTGCTCGGGGACAGTCCAATGAGCAGTTCTTC

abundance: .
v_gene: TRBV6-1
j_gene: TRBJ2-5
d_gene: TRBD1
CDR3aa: CASTWGQAYQETQYF
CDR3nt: TGTGCCAGCACTTGGGGACAGGCCTACCAAGAGACCCAGTACTTC